Below, 25 T cell receptor beta chains from the same sample are listed, as sequenced in a study of shared clonotypes between healthy human individuals. TCRdb's copy holds only in-frame clones and misses some; the assay was immunoSEQ multiplex PCR. The data show 2 million to 2.5 million clones, more than 90% seen once. What was sequenced was naive CD4+ T cells sorted from blood. Specified subset: CD45RA+ positively selected. The receptors were gathered from a man in his late teens or twenties in good health.

The genes are TRBV7-2 and TRBJ2-4; 14 nucleotides line up with TRBD2. The germline CDR1 and CDR2 sequences are SGHTA and FQGNSA. The CDR3 contains 14 residues. Losses at the gene ends were 6 bases for V and 14 bases for J; bases not matched to a gene: 9. The CDR3 region is CASRSPGLAGEKYF. The CDR3 coding sequence is TGTGCCAGCAGATCGCCGGGACTAGCGGGAGAGAAGTACTTC.

The gene calls are TRBV19 and TRBJ1-5; possibly TRBD1 for D (5 bases). The V end was cut by 5 bases, the J end by 4 bases, with 9 bases between. Germline loops: CDR1 LNHDA, CDR2 SQIVND (reference sequence). The CDR3 spans 13 residues. CDR3 region: CASSAEGNQPQHF. In DNA form, the CDR3 reads TGTGCCAGTAGTGCCGAGGGGAATCAGCCCCAGCATTTT.

This clone was seen just once. The V and J genes are TRBV6-1 and TRBJ2-5; 9 nucleotides line up with TRBD1. Germline loops: CDR1 MNHNS, CDR2 SASEGT. The CDR3 loop spans 15 amino acids. V lost 6 bases and J lost 5; bases outside the gene matches: 10. DNA of the CDR3: TGTGCCAGCAGCTCCGGGACAGGGTTTACGGAGACCCAGTACTTC. It specifies CASSSGTGFTETQYF.

The J gene is TRBJ1-6, the V gene TRBV2; 8 nucleotides line up with TRBD1. V shed 3 bases and J 8 bases; nucleotides not matched to a gene: 3. The germline V gene encodes CDR1 SNHLY and CDR2 FYNNEI. The CDR3 consists of 14 residues. The CDR3 protein is CASSDGQGDSPLHF. The CDR3 DNA sequence: TGTGCCAGCAGTGACGGACAGGGAGATTCACCCCTCCACTTT.

Comments on this clone: A read error may account for a junction end that differs from germline. V usage is TRBV6-1 and J usage is TRBJ1-2, with D perhaps TRBD1 (5 bases). The CDR3 covers 14 residues. The germline V gene encodes CDR1 MNHNS and CDR2 SASEGT. CDR3 protein: CASSVSQGYYGYTF. The CDR3 bases are TGTGCCAGCAGTGTCTCGCAGGGTTACTACGGCTACACCTTC.

The chain couples TRBV4-3 to TRBJ2-5; 12 bases are a match to TRBD2. CDR1 LGHNA and CDR2 YSLEER come from the germline V gene. The V segment lost 4 bases and the J segment 5 bases; nucleotides outside the gene matches: 8. This CDR3 is 16 amino acids long. CDR3 in DNA: TGCGCCAGCAGCCTGACTAGCGGGAGTGAATGGGAGACCCAGTACTTC. Its protein product is CASSLTSGSEWETQYF.

The chain employs TRBV28 and TRBJ1-2, with D hard to call. V dropped 5 bases and J dropped 2 bases, with 12 bases sitting between them. Germline CDR1 is MDHEN and CDR2 is SYDVKM. This CDR3 comprises 14 residues. The CDR3 bases are TGTGCCAGCAGTGCCGGACGGGAAAACTATGGCTACACCTTC. Amino acids: CASSAGRENYGYTF.

V and J are TRBV5-1 and TRBJ1-3; possibly TRBD1 for D (6 bases). The V end was cut by 5 bases, the J end by 2 bases, with 14 bases between. The CDR3 sequence is 15 residues long. The germline V gene has CDR1 SGHRS and CDR2 YFSETQ. The CDR3 here is CASSRDTGTGNTIYF. Here the CDR3 DNA reads TGCGCCAGCAGTAGGGACACGGGGACTGGAAACACCATATATTTT.

The chain is built from TRBV14 and TRBJ1-1, with D maybe TRBD1 (5 bases). Trimming removed 3 bases from V and 5 bases from J, with 10 bases in between. Per germline, CDR1 SGHDN and CDR2 FVKESK. The CDR3 loop spans 13 amino acids. The CDR3 reads CASSQGQGTEAFF. The CDR3 DNA is TGTGCCAGCAGCCAGGGCCAGGGAACTGAAGCTTTCTTT.

The chain recombines TRBV4-1 with TRBJ2-3; the D is unclear. V was cut by 1 base and J by 6 bases, with 11 bases left in between. CDR3 length equals 14 residues. In germline, CDR1 is MGHRA, CDR2 YSYEKL. Written as DNA, the CDR3 is TGCGCCAGCAGCCAAGCCCATTCCCGGGATACGCAGTATTTT. This encodes CASSQAHSRDTQYF.

The V and J genes are TRBV5-1 and TRBJ2-3; D is perhaps TRBD1 or TRBD2 (7 bases each). Germline CDR1 reads SGHRS; CDR2 reads YFSETQ. V dropped 4 bases and J dropped 4 bases, with 13 bases sitting between them. The CDR3 covers 14 residues. As DNA, the CDR3 is TGCGCCAGCAGCCCAGGGGGGGCCGCAGATACGCAGTATTTT. As protein: CASSPGGAADTQYF.

The CDR3 DNA is TGTGCCAGCAGTGAAGACAGGGGCGTAAGTGGCTACACCTTC. Translating it yields CASSEDRGVSGYTF. V is TRBV6-4 and J is TRBJ1-2; 8 bases fit TRBD1. The V gene's germline CDR1 is MRHNA and CDR2 SNTAGT. V lost 3 bases and J lost 7; bases outside the gene matches: 7. This CDR3 is 14 amino acids long.

The V gene is TRBV14, the J gene TRBJ2-7; 11 bases align to TRBD2. With 0 bases clipped from V and 0 bases from J, the junction kept 7 bases outside the gene matches. The CDR3 consists of 18 residues. Germline assignment: CDR1 SGHDN and CDR2 FVKESK. The CDR3 region has the DNA TGTGCCAGCAGCCAAGATGCGACTAGCGGGAAAACCTCCTACGAGCAGTACTTC. Residues: CASSQDATSGKTSYEQYF. The entire variable domain, with the rest obtained from reference TRBV14 and TRBJ2-7, is as follows: EAGVTQFPSHSVIEKGQTVTLRCDPISGHDNLYWYRRVMGKEIKFLLHFVKESKQDESGMPNNRFLAERTGGTYSTLKVQPAELEDSGVYFCASSQDATSGKTSYEQYFGPGTRLTVT.

The V gene is TRBV19, the J gene TRBJ1-6; D unresolved. V was pared by 4 bases and J by 7 bases, with 8 bases between. The CDR3 sequence is 13 residues long. CDR1 is LNHDA and CDR2 is SQIVND in the germline V gene (reference sequence). This CDR3 reads CASSKLENSPLHF. The CDR3, as DNA: TGTGCCAGTAGTAAATTGGAAAATTCACCCCTCCACTTT.

This chain links TRBV7-2 with TRBJ2-5; 7 nucleotides align to TRBD1. Germline CDR1 is SGHTA and CDR2 is FQGNSA. The junction had 8 bases not matched to a gene; V was cut back by 5 bases and J by 2 bases. The CDR3 is 15 amino acids. DNA for the CDR3: TGTGCCAGCAGCCTACGGGGACAGCAGCAAGAGACCCAGTACTTC. Its protein product is CASSLRGQQQETQYF.

This chain connects TRBV27 to TRBJ2-7; 8 bases match TRBD1. This CDR3 has 13 amino acids. The V and J ends lost 4 bases and 9 bases, in that order; junction bases with no gene match: 8. Germline lookup yields CDR1 MNHEY and CDR2 SMNVEV (reference sequence). The DNA for the CDR3 is TGTGCCAGCAGTTCTCGGACAGGGAACGGGCAGTACTTC. Amino acids: CASSSRTGNGQYF.

The sample holds one count of this clone. The chain is built from TRBV28 and TRBJ1-1; no firm D call. Trimming took 6 bases from V and 4 from J, leaving 18 bases between them. Germline CDR1 and CDR2: MDHEN and SYDVKM. The CDR3 spans 15 residues. CDR3 DNA: TGTGCCAGCAGCCCGGTTGGGGTGTGGGGCACTGAAGCTTTCTTT. This encodes CASSPVGVWGTEAFF.

In its sample, this clone was seen once. This chain connects TRBV12-2 to TRBJ2-7; the DNA was not used to check the table's D call, TRBD1. TRBV12-2 is described as a pseudogene. This CDR3 contains 15 residues. The CDR3 reads CASRSGQGKKYEQYF. As DNA, the CDR3 is TGTGCAAGTCGCTCCGGACAGGGAAAAAAGTACGAGCAGTACTTC.

The chain has TRBV5-6 and TRBJ1-4; TRBD1 aligns across 7 bases. CDR1 is SGHDT, CDR2 YYEEEE, per germline. The CDR3 totals 13 residues. V gave up 6 bases and J gave up 5 bases; unmatched junction bases: 4. CDR3 residues: CASTEQGNEKLFF. CDR3 sequence (DNA): TGTGCCAGCACCGAACAGGGGAATGAAAAACTGTTTTTT.

The rearrangement joins TRBV5-1 to TRBJ2-7; TRBD2 matches 12 bases. Germline CDR1 and CDR2: SGHRS and YFSETQ. The CDR3 is 16 residues long. With V trimmed by 4 bases and J by 3 bases, 8 bases remained unmatched. CDR3 sequence reads: CASSRKLAGGVYEQYF. In DNA form, the CDR3 reads TGCGCCAGCAGCAGGAAACTAGCGGGGGGAGTCTACGAGCAGTACTTC. Based on the CDR3 plus reference TRBV5-1 and TRBJ2-7, the full variable domain is KAGVTQTPRYLIKTRGQQVTLSCSPISGHRSVSWYQQTPGQGLQFLFEYFSETQRNKGNFPGRFSGRQFSNSRSEMNVSTLELGDSALYLCASSRKLAGGVYEQYFGPGTRLTVT.

This clone was seen just once. The chain has TRBV5-1 and TRBJ2-7; maybe TRBD1 (6 bases). Germline V gene sequence: CDR1 SGHRS, CDR2 YFSETQ. The CDR3 extends over 14 amino acids. Trimming pared 4 bases from V and 1 base from J, leaving 12 bases between. The CDR3 here is CASSQSQGSYEQYF. CDR3 bases: TGCGCCAGCAGCCAAAGTCAGGGGTCCTACGAGCAGTACTTC.

The rearrangement uses TRBV11-2 and TRBJ2-5; D gene ambiguous. Looked up from germline, CDR1 is SGHAT and CDR2 is FQNNGV. V dropped 6 bases and J dropped 5 bases, with 16 bases sitting between them. The CDR3 extends over 14 amino acids. In DNA, the CDR3 is TGTGCCAGCAGACGACCTGCAGGCCGGGAGACCCAGTACTTC. Amino acid sequence: CASRRPAGRETQYF.

The genes are TRBV6-1 and TRBJ2-5, with D perhaps matching TRBD1 (6 bases). The germline gives CDR1 MNHNS, CDR2 SASEGT. V was pared by 4 bases and J by 3 bases, with 12 bases between. The CDR3 is made up of 14 amino acids. The CDR3 DNA reads as TGTGCCAGCAGTGTTGGGGGCGCAGAAGAGACCCAGTACTTC. This encodes CASSVGGAEETQYF.

The rearrangement links TRBV7-2 to TRBJ2-5; perhaps TRBD2 as D (5 bases). CDR3 length: 15 residues. With 1 base removed from V and 3 bases from J, the gap between germline ends came to 12 bases. Germline CDR1 and CDR2: SGHTA and FQGNSA. CDR3 region: CASSLGFPGKETQYF. CDR3 bases: TGTGCCAGCAGCTTAGGGTTTCCGGGGAAAGAGACCCAGTACTTC.

V gene TRBV7-9 combines with J gene TRBJ2-1, with 8 bases aligning to TRBD1. This CDR3 has 13 amino acids. V dropped 5 bases and J dropped 10; count of bases not matched to a gene: 7. From germline, CDR1 is SEHNR and CDR2 FQNEAQ (reference sequence). DNA for the CDR3: TGTGCCAGCAGCCCCCAGGGGGCAGGGGAGCAGTTCTTC. Its protein product is CASSPQGAGEQFF.